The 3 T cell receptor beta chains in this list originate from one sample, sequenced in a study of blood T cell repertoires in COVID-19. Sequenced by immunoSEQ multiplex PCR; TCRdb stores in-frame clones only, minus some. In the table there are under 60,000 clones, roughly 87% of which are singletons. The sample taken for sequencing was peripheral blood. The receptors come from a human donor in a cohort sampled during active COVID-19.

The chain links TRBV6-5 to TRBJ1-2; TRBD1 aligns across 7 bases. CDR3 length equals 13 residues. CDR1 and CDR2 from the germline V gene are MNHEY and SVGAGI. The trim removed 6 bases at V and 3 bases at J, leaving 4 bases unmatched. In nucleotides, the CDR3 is TGTGCCAGCAGGGGACAGCACGACTATGGCTACACCTTC. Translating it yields CASRGQHDYGYTF.

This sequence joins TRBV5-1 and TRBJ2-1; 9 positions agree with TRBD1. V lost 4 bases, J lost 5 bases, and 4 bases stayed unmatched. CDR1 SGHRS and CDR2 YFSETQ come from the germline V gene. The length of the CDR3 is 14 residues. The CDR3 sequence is CASSPGQGNNEQFF. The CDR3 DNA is TGCGCCAGCAGCCCGGGACAGGGAAACAATGAGCAGTTCTTC.

CDR3 sequence: CSVEDHGASTDTQYF. CDR3 DNA sequence: TGCAGCGTTGAAGATCATGGGGCTAGCACAGATACGCAGTATTTT. V usage is TRBV29-1 and J usage is TRBJ2-3, with D possibly TRBD1 on 5 matching bases. V was trimmed by 0 bases and J by 0 bases, leaving 10 bases between them. The CDR3 loop spans 15 amino acids. Germline V gene data show CDR1 as SQVTM and CDR2 as ANQGSEA.